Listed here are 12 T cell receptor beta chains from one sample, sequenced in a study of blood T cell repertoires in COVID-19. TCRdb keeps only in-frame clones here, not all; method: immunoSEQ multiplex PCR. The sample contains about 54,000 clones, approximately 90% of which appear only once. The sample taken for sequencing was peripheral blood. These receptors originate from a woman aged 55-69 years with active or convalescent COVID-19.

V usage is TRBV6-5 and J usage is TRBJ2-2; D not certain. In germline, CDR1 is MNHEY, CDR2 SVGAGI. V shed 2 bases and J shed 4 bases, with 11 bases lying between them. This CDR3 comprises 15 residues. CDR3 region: CASSYAESSTGELFF. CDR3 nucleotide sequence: TGTGCCAGCAGTTACGCGGAGTCGAGCACCGGGGAGCTGTTTTTT.

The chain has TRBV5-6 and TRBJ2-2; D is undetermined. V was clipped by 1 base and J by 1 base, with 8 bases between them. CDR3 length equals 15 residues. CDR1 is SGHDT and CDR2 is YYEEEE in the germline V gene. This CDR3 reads CASSLRSKNTGELFF. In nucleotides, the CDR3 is TGTGCCAGCAGCTTGAGGAGCAAGAACACCGGGGAGCTGTTTTTT.

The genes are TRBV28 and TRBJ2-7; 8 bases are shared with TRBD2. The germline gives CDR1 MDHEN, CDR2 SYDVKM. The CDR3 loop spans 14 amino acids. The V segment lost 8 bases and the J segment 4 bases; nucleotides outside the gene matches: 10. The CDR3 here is CASSPGTRGYEQYF. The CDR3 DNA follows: TGTGCCAGCTCTCCCGGGACTAGGGGTTACGAGCAGTACTTC.

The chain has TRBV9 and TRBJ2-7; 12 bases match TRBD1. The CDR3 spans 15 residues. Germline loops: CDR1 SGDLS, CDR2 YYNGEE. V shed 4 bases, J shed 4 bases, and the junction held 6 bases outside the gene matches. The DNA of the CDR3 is TGTGCCAGCAGCAAGCGGGACAGGGGGCGGTACGAGCAGTACTTC. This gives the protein CASSKRDRGRYEQYF.

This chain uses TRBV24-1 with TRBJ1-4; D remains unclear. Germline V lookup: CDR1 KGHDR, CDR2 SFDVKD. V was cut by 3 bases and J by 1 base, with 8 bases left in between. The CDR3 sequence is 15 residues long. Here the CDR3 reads CATSDGEGTNEKLFF. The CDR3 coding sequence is TGTGCCACCAGTGATGGGGAGGGAACTAATGAAAAACTGTTTTTT.

CDR3 loop: CASKDIKNYGYTF. The CDR3 DNA is TGTGCCAGTAAGGACATAAAAAACTATGGCTACACCTTC. V and J are TRBV19 and TRBJ1-2; weak D call: TRBD1 (5 bases). The CDR3 is 13 amino acids. Deletions cut 7 bases from V and 2 bases from J, with 11 bases between. Germline values: CDR1 LNHDA, CDR2 SQIVND (reference sequence).

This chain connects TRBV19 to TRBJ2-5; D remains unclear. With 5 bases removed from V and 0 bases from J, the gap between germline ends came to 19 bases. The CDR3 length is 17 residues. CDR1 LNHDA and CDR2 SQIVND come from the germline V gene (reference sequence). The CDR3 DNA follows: TGTGCCAGTAGTGAGTGGGCGCCAACCATGTACCAAGAGACCCAGTACTTC. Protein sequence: CASSEWAPTMYQETQYF.

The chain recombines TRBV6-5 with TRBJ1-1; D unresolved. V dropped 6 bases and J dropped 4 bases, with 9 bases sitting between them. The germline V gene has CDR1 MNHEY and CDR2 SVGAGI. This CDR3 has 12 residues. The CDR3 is CASSARGTEAFF. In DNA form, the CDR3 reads TGTGCCAGCAGCGCCCGGGGCACTGAAGCTTTCTTT.

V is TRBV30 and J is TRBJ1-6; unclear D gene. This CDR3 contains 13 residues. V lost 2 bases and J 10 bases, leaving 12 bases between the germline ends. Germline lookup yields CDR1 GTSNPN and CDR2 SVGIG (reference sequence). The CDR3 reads CAWSRGLGSPLHF. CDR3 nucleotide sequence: TGTGCCTGGAGTCGGGGTTTGGGGTCACCCCTCCACTTT.

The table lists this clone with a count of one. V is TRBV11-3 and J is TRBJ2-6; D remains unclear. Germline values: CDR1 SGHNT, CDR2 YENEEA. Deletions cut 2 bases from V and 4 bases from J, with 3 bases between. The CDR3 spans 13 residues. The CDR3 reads CASSLSGANVLTF. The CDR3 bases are TGTGCCAGCAGCTTATCAGGGGCCAACGTCCTGACTTTC.

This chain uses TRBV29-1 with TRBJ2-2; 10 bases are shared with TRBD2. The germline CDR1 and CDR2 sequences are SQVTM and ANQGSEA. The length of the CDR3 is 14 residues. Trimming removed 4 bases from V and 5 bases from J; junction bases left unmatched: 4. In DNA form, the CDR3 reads TGCAGCGTTGGTCTAGCGGGGGAGACCGGGGAGCTGTTTTTT. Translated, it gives CSVGLAGETGELFF.

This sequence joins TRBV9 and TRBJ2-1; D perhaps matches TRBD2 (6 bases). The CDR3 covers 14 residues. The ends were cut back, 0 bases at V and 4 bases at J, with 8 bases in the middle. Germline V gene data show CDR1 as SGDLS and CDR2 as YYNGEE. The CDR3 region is CASSVEEGYNEQFF. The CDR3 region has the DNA TGTGCCAGCAGCGTAGAGGAGGGGTACAATGAGCAGTTCTTC.